These T cell receptor beta chains were read from a single sample in a study of T cell responses to AZD1222 COVID-19 vaccine. Clones were read by immunoSEQ multiplex PCR, and TCRdb kept only the in-frame ones, dropping some. Altogether roughly 150,000 clones are present, approximately 87% being singletons, with the ten largest covering roughly a tenth. This sample comprised peripheral blood, obtained 28 days after the second AZD1222 dose. The receptor set was obtained from an adult who received the AZD1222 COVID-19 vaccine. CDR3s include the opening cysteine and the closing phenylalanine or tryptophan. The D gene is left open where the match is weak. Expanded clones are given a class, and other clones once, few, many or no size at all.

clone_size	v_call	j_call	d_call	cdr3_nt	cdr3_aa
-	TRBV5-4	TRBJ2-3	TRBD2	TGTGCCAGCAGCCGGGAGGGGCTAGCGGGAAAACAAGATACGCAGTATTTT	CASSREGLAGKQDTQYF
-	TRBV7-9	TRBJ1-2	TRBD1	TGTGCCAGCAGCCCCCAGGGGACAGCCCTCTATGGCTACACCTTC	CASSPQGTALYGYTF
-	TRBV5-1	TRBJ1-1	-	TGCGCCAGCAGCCCGGGACCCTCTCGGACTGAAGCTTTCTTT	CASSPGPSRTEAFF
-	TRBV7-8	TRBJ1-2	TRBD1	TGTGCCAGCAGCTTAGCGACAGGGCCCGGCTATGGCTACACCTTC	CASSLATGPGYGYTF
-	TRBV7-6	TRBJ2-2	TRBD2	TGTGCCAGCAGCTTGGGATCTAGCGGGTCCACCGGGGAGCTGTTTTTT	CASSLGSSGSTGELFF
few	TRBV19	TRBJ2-2	-	TGTGCCAGTAGTCAACAGGGGAACACCGGGGAGCTGTTTTTT	CASSQQGNTGELFF
-	TRBV18	TRBJ1-1	TRBD1	TGTGCCAGCTCACCCCGACAGGGTGACACTGAAGCTTTCTTT	CASSPRQGDTEAFF
-	TRBV27	TRBJ2-1	-	TGTGCCAGCAGTTTATCCCCGACGGGCCCTAGCTCCTACAATGAGCAGTTCTTC	CASSLSPTGPSSYNEQFF
-	TRBV28	TRBJ2-7	TRBD1	TGTGCCAGCAGTTTATGGGGACAGGGAAGTAACGAGCAGTACTTC	CASSLWGQGSNEQYF
-	TRBV6-5	TRBJ1-2	TRBD1	TGTGCCAGCTCCGACAGGGCCTATGGCTACACCTTC	CASSDRAYGYTF
-	TRBV3-1/TRBV3-2	TRBJ1-1	-	TGTGCCAGCAGCCAGCGGGGTAGGCGTAACACTGAAGCTTTCTTT	CASSQRGRRNTEAFF
-	TRBV6-6	TRBJ2-6	TRBD2	TGTGCCTCGGGAGGTGGGGCCAACGTCCTGACTTTC	CASGGGANVLTF
-	TRBV10-1	TRBJ2-3	TRBD2	TGCGCCACCAGGAGAGCGGGAGGGTGCGGCACAGATACGCAGTATTTT	CATRRAGGCGTDTQYF
-	TRBV7-9	TRBJ2-7	-	TGTGCCAGCAGCTTAGTCCAGAATAGGCGGGACGAGCAGTACTTC	CASSLVQNRRDEQYF
-	TRBV7-9	TRBJ1-4	-	TGTGCCAGCAGCCGACGTTCTACAACTAATGAAAAACTGTTTTTT	CASSRRSTTNEKLFF